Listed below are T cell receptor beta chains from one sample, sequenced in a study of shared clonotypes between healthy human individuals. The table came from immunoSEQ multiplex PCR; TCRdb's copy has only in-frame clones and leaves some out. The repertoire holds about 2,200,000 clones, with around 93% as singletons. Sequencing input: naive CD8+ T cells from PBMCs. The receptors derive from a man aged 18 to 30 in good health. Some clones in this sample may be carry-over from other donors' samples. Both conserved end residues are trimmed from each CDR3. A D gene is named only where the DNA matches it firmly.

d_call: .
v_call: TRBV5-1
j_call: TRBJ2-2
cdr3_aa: ASSLSLSGTGELF

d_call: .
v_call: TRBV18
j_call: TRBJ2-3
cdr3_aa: ASSPSGVTDTQY

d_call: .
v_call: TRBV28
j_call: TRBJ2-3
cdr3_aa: ASSLGRTIPDTQY

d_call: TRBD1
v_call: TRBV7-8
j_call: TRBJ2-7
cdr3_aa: ASSRDSRSHYEQY

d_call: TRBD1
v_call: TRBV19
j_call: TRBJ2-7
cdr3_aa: ASSPRLGDRAIHEQY

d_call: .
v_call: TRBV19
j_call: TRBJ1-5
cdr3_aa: ASSPEGMSQPQH

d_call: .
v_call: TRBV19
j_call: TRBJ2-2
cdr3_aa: ASSITPNLGSSGELF

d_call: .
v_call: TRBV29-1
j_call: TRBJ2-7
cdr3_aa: SAVGGGEQY

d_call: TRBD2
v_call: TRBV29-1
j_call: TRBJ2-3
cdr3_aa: SVRVAGGPRTDTQY

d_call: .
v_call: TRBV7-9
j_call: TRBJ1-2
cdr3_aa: ASFSVGGYT

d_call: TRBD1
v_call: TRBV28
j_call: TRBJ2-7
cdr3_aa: ASSPPGTGSYEQY

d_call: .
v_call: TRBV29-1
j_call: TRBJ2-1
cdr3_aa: SVLVSGKQF

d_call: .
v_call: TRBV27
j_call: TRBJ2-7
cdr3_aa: ASSLLGGRRSYEQY

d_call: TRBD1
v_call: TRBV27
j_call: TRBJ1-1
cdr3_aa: ASSLGQGSNTEAF

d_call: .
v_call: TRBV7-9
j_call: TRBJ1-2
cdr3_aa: ASSLGPGGSVGYT

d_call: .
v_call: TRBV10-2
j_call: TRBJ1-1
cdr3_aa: ASSESNGGTEAF

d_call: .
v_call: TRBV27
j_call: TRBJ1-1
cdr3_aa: ASSRRTANTEAF

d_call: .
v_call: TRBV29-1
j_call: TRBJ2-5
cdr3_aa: SVDSQETQY

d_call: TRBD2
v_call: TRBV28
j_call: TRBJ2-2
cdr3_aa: ASGRILGGGTTATGELF

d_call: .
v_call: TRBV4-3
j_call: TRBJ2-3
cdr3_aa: ASSQGGGPDTQY

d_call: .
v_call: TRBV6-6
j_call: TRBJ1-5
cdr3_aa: ASSATLADQPQH

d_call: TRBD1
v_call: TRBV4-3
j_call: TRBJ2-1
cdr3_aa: ASSQLTGAHDEQF

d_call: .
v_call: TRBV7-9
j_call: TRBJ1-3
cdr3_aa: AQDGISGNTIY

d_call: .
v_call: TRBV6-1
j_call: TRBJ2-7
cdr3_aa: ASSEIGSTYEQY

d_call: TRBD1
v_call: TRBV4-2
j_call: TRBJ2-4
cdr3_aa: ASSQERGLAKNIQY

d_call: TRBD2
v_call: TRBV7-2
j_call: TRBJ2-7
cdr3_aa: ASSLSGRPYEQY

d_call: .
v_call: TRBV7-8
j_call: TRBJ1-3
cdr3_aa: ASSPTGGLSSGNTIY

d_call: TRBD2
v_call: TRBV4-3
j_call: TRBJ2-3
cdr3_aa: ASSHLAGGGTDTQY

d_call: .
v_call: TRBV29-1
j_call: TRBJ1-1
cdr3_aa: SVVGMGTEAF

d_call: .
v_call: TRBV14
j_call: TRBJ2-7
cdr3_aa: ASSQALSSYEQY

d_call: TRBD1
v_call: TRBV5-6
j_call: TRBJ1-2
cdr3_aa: ASSWRGQLKIYGYT

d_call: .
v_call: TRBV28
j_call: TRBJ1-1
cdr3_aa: ASSSVRRGLTNTEAF

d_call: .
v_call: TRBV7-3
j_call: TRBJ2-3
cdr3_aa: ASSLTKGTDTQY

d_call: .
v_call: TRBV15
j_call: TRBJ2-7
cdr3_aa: ATSRAKTVVGSYEQY

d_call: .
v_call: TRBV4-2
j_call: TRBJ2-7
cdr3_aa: ASSQALWTYEQY

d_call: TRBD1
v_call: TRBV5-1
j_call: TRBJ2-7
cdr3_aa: ASSYGQGYEQY

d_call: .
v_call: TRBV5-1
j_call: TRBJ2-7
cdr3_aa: ASSLDLPGHYYEQY

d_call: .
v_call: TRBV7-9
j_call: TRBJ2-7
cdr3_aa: ASSSSSYEQY

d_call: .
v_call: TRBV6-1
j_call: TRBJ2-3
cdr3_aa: ASSLWVSTDTQY

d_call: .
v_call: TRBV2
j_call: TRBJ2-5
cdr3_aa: ASSEEGWETQY

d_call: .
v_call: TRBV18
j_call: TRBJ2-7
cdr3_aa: ASSPAGSAFYEQY

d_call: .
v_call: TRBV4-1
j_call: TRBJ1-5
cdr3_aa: ASSLTETAHQPQH

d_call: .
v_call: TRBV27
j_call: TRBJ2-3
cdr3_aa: ASSPRRLSGIITDTQY

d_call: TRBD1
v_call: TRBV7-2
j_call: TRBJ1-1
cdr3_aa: ASSLAGTGSTEAF

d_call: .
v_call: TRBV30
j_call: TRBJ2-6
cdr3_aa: AWSGGTGANVLT

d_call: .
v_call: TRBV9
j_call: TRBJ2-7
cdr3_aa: ASSGGAIPYEQY

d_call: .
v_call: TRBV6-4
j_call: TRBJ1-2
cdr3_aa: ASSITPDYGYT

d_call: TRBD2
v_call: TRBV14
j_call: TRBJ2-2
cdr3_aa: ASSLTTSGRATGELF

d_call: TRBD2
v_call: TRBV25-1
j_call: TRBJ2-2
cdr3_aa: ATAVAGGVGELF

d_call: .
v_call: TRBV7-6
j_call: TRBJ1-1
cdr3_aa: ASSLAEVRRNTEAF

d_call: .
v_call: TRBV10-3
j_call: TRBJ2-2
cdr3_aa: AISFLKTSNTGELF

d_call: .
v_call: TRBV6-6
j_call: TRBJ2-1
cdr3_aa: ASSYSSPENEQF

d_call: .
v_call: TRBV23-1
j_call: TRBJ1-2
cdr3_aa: ASSRCGPTNYGYT

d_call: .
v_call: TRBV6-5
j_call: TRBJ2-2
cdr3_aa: ASSYGLGSELF

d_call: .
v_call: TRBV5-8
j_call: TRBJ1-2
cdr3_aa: ASSPPVGFRDGYT

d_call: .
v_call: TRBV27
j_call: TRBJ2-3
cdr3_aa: ASSRSDGLGTDTQY

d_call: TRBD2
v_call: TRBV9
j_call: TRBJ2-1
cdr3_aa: ASGTNGNEQF

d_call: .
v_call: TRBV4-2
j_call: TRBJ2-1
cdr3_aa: ASSQVSLDGYNEQF

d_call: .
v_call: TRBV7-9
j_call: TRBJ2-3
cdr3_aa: ASSLGPWGSDTQY

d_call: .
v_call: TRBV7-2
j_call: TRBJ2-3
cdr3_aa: ASSRRPLSTDTQY